This T cell receptor beta chain was profiled in a study of Ad26.COV2.S vaccination and SARS-CoV-2 variants. Documented treatment: around 19 received Ad26.COV2.S at low or high dose, single or two shots; about 5 received placebo; per-sample allocation not given. Each sample was drawn 63 days after the first injection (of vaccine or placebo). The protocol was immunoSEQ multiplex PCR, while the TCRdb copy is restricted to in-frame clones and leaves out a portion. The data hold 410,000 or so clones, with around nine tenths observed a single time. V lost 5 bases to trimming and J lost 0 bases; unmatched junction nucleotides: 11. This CDR3 contains 18 residues. The V gene's germline CDR1 is SEHNR and CDR2 FQNEAQ (reference sequence).

The sequence was obtained from a person between 18 and 65 years old who received the Ad26.COV2.S COVID-19 vaccine or a placebo. The V call is TRBV7-9, the J call TRBJ2-5, with 11 bases identical to TRBD1. Sequencing used peripheral blood, obtained in a trial of Ad26.COV2.S vaccine versus placebo. The CDR3 is CASSPRGTGGAYQETQYF. CDR3 bases: TGTGCCAGCAGCCCCCGGGGGACAGGGGGTGCGTACCAAGAGACCCAGTACTTC.